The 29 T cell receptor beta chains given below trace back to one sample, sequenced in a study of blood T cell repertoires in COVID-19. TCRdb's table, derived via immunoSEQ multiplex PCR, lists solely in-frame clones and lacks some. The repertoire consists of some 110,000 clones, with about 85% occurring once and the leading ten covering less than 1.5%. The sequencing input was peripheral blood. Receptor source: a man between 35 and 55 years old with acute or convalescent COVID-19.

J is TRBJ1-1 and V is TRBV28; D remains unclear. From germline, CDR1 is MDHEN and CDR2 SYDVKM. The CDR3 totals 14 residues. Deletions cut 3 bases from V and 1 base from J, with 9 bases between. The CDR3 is CASSFPDWNTEAFF. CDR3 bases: TGTGCCAGCAGTTTCCCGGACTGGAACACTGAAGCTTTCTTT.

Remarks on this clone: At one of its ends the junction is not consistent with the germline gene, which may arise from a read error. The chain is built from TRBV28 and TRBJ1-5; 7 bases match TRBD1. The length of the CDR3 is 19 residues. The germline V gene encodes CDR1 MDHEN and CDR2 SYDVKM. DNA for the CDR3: TGTGCCAGCAGTTTTTCAGTTTTTTTACAGGGGTCAGGATCTCAGTCCCAGCATTTT. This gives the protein CASSFSVFLQGSGSQSQHF.

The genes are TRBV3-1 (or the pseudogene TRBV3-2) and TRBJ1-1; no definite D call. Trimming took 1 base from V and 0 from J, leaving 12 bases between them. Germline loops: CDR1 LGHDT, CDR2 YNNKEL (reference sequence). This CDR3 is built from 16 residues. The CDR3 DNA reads TGTGCCAGCAGCCAAGTCGGTCTGGGCTTGAACACTGAAGCTTTCTTT. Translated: CASSQVGLGLNTEAFF.

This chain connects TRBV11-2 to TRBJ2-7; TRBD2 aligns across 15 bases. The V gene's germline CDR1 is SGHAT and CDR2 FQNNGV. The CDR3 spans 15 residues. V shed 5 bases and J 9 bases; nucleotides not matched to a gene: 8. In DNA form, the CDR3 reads TGTGCCAGCAGCCCATGGACTAGCGGGGGGGATAGGCAGTACTTC. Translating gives CASSPWTSGGDRQYF.

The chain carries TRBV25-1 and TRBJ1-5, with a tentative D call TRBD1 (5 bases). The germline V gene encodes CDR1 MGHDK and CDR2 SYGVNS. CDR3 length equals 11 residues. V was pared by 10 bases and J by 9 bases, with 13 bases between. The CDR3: CAKGNRPPQHF. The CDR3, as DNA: TGTGCCAAGGGGAATCGTCCGCCCCAGCATTTT.

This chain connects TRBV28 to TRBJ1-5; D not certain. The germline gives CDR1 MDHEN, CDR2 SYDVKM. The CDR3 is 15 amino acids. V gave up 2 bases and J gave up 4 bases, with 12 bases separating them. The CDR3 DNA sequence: TGTGCCAGCAGTTTACCCTCTGGAGTGAATCAGCCCCAGCATTTT. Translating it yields CASSLPSGVNQPQHF.

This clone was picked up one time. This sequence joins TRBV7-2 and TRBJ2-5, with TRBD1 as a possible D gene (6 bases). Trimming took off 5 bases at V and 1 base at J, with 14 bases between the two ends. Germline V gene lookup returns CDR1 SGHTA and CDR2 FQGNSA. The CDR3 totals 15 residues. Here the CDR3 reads CASSRDKGAQETQYF. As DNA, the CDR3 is TGTGCCAGCAGCCGGGACAAGGGTGCCCAAGAGACCCAGTACTTC.

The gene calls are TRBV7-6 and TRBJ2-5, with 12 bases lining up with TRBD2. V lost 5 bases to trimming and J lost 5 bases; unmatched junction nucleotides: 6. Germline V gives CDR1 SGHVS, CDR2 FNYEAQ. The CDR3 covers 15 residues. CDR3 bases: TGTGCCAGCAGCGGAACTAGCGGGGGGCGGGAGACCCAGTACTTC. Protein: CASSGTSGGRETQYF.

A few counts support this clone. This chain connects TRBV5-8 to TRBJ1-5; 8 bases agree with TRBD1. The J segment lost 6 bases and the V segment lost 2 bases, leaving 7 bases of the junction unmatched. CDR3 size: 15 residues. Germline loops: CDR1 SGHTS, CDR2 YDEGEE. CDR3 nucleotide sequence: TGTGCCAGCAGCTTAGGACAGGGAGAGGCTCAGCCCCAGCATTTT. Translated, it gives CASSLGQGEAQPQHF.

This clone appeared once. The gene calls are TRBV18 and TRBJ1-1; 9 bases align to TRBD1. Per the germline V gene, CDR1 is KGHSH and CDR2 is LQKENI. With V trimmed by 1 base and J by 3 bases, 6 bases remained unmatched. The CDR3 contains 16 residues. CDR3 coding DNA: TGTGCCAGCTCACCACAGGGCAGGACAGGGGACACTGAAGCTTTCTTT. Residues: CASSPQGRTGDTEAFF.

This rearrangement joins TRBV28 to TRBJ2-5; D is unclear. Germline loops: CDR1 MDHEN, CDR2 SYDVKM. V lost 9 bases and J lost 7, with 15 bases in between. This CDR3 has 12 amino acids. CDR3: CASANPRGTQYF. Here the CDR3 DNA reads TGTGCCAGTGCTAACCCGAGAGGGACCCAGTACTTC.

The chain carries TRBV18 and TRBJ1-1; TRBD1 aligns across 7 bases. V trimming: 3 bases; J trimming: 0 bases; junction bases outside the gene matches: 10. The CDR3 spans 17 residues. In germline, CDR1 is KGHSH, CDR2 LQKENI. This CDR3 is CASSPQTGTALNTEAFF. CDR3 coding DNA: TGTGCCAGCTCACCTCAAACCGGGACAGCCCTGAACACTGAAGCTTTCTTT. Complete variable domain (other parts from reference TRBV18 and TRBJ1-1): NAGVMQNPRHLVRRRGQEARLRCSPMKGHSHVYWYRQLPEEGLKFMVYLQKENIIDESGMPKERFSAEFPKEGPSILRIQQVVRGDSAAYFCASSPQTGTALNTEAFFGQGTRLTVV.

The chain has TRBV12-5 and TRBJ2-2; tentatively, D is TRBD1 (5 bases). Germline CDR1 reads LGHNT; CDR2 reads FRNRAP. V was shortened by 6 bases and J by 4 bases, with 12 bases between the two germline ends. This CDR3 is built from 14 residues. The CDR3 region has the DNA TGTGCTAGTGGCCCAAGGGGTGGCACCGGGGAGCTGTTTTTT. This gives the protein CASGPRGGTGELFF.

The CDR3 DNA sequence: TGTGCCAGCAGCGTAGCCGGTAGAAACACCATATATTTT. This sequence encodes CASSVAGRNTIYF. V and J are TRBV9 and TRBJ1-3; D is unresolved. Trimming took 0 bases from V and 5 from J, leaving 6 bases between them. Per germline, CDR1 SGDLS and CDR2 YYNGEE. CDR3 size: 13 residues.

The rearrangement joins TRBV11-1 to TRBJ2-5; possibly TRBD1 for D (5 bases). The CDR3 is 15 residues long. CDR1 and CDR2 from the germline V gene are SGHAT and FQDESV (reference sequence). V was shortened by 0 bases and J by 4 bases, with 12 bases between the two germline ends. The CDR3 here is CASSLAAGMAETQYF. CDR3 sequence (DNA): TGTGCCAGCAGCTTAGCTGCAGGGATGGCAGAGACCCAGTACTTC.

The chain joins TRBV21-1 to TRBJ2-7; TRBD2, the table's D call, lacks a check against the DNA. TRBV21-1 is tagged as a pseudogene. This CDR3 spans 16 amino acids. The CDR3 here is CASSNPPGLAGEEQYF. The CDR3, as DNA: TGTGCCAGCAGCAACCCTCCGGGACTAGCGGGGGAGGAGCAGTACTTC.

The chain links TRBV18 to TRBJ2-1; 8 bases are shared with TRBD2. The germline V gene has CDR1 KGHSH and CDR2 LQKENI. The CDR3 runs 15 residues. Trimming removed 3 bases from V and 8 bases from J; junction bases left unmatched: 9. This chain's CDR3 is CASSPGTRVGYEQFF. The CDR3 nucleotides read TGTGCCAGCTCACCCGGGACTAGGGTAGGGTATGAGCAGTTCTTC.

The DNA for the CDR3 is TGTGCCAGCAGCGGGTTAGCGGGACCTTACAATGAGCAGTTCTTC. It is translated as CASSGLAGPYNEQFF. V is TRBV7-8 and J is TRBJ2-1; 8 bases align to TRBD2. The germline V gene has CDR1 SGHVS and CDR2 FQNEAQ. The trim removed 5 bases at V and 4 bases at J, leaving 7 bases unmatched. The CDR3 is 15 amino acids.

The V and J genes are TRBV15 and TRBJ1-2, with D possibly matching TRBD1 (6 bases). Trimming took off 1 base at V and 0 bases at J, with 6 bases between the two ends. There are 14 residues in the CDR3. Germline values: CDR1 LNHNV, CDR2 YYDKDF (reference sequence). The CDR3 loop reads CATSRGQANYGYTF. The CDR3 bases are TGTGCCACCAGCAGAGGACAGGCTAACTATGGCTACACCTTC.

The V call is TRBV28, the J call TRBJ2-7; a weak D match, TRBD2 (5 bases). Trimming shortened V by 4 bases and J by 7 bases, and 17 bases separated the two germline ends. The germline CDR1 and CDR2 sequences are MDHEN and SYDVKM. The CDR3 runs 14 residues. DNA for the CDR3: TGTGCCAGCAGTTCGGGATCAACCCTGCGAGAGCAGTACTTC. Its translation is CASSSGSTLREQYF.

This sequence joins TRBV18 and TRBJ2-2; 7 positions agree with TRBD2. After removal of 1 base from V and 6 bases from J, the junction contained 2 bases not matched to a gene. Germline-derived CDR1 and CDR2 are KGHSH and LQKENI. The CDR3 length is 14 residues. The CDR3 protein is CASSPREGAGELFF. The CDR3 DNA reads TGTGCCAGCTCACCACGGGAGGGCGCCGGGGAGCTGTTTTTT.

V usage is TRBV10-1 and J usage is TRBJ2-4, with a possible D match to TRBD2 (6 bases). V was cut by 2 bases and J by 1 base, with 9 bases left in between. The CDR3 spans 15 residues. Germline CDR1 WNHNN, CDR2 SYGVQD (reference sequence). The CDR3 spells CASSEQRAAKNIQYF. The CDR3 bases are TGCGCCAGCAGTGAGCAGCGGGCGGCCAAAAACATTCAGTACTTC.

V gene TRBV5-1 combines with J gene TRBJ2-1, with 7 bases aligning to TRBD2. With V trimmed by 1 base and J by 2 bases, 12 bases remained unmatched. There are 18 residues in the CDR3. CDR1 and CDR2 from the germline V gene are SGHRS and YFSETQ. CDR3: CASSLWPLIGGAYNEQFF. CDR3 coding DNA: TGCGCCAGCAGCTTGTGGCCCCTGATTGGGGGGGCCTACAATGAGCAGTTCTTC.

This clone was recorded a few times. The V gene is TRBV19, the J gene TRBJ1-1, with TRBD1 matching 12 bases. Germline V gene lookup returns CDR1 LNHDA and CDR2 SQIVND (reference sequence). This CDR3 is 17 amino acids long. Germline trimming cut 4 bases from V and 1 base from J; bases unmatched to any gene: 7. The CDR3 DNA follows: TGTGCCAGTAGTACCCGGGACAGGGGGCTGGGGAACACTGAAGCTTTCTTT. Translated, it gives CASSTRDRGLGNTEAFF.

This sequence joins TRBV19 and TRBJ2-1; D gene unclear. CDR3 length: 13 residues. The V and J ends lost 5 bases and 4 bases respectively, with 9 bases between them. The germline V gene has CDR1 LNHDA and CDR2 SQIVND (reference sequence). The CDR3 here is CASSPRGYNEQFF. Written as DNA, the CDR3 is TGTGCCAGTAGTCCCCGAGGTTACAATGAGCAGTTCTTC.

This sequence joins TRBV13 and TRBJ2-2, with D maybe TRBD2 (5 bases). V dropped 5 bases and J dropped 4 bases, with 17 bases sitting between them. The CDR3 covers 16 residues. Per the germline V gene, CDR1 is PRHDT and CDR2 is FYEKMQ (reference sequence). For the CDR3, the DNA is TGTGCCAGCAGCCCCGCGGATGAGGGTATCACCGGGGAGCTGTTTTTT. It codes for CASSPADEGITGELFF.

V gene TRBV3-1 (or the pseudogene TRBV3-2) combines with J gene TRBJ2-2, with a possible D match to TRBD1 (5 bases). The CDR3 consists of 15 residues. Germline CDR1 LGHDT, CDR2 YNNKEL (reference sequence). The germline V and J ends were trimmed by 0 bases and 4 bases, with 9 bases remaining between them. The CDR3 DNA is TGTGCCAGCAGCCAAGATCCTAGGGGCACCGGGGAGCTGTTTTTT. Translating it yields CASSQDPRGTGELFF.

For the CDR3, the DNA is TGTGCCAGCAGCTTATTGGACTCCTCGGGCCCCCTCACAGATACGCAGTATTTT. Protein: CASSLLDSSGPLTDTQYF. The chain recombines TRBV7-9 with TRBJ2-3; weak D call: TRBD2 (5 bases). Germline loops: CDR1 SEHNR, CDR2 FQNEAQ (reference sequence). V was cut by 2 bases and J by 2 bases, with 20 bases left in between. The length of the CDR3 is 18 residues.

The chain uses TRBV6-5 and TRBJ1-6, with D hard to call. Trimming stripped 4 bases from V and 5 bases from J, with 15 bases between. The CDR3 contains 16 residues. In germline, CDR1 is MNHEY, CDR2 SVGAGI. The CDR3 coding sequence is TGTGCCAGCAGTTGGACGCTCAGCGGAAATAATTCACCCCTCCACTTT. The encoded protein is CASSWTLSGNNSPLHF.